The 22 T cell receptor beta chains given below trace back to one sample, sequenced in a study of blood T cells in healthy people across ages. Alongside a J-beta primer mix, a sample-barcoded 5' primer served in a second PCR lasting about 7 to 11 cycles. TCRdb re-called the 5' RACE reads through MiXCR, storing one row per CDR3 protein. The sample holds about 1.4 million distinct CDR3 sequences, approximately 59% seen once. Sequences were obtained from blood. The receptors were gathered from a man aged 18 to 30 in good health.

The chain couples TRBV5-1 to TRBJ1-4, with D perhaps matching TRBD1 (6 bases). The germline CDR1 and CDR2 sequences are SGHRS and YFSETQ. There are 15 residues in the CDR3. Trimming shortened V by 4 bases and J by 7 bases, and 17 bases separated the two germline ends. CDR3 in amino acids: CASSPGAGVGEKLFF. CDR3 nucleotides: TGCGCCAGCAGCCCCGGAGCAGGGGTTGGTGAAAAACTGTTTTTT.

This clonotype was observed a single time. The V call is TRBV20-1, the J call TRBJ2-3; D is unclear. CDR1 is DFQATT, CDR2 SNEGSKA, per germline (reference sequence). The CDR3 consists of 14 residues. The V gene lost 2 bases and the J gene lost 0 bases, with 9 bases spanning the gap. Here the CDR3 DNA reads TGCAGTGCTAGATATCAGTTTAGCACAGATACGCAGTATTTT. Translating it yields CSARYQFSTDTQYF.

This chain links TRBV20-1 with TRBJ2-4; 7 nucleotides align to TRBD1. The better agreement between TRBJ2-7 and the DNA end casts doubt on the J call. CDR3 length: 13 residues. Germline V gene sequence: CDR1 DFQATT, CDR2 SNEGSKA (reference sequence). The CDR3 DNA reads TGCAGTGCTAGGAGGGGGCCCCCCTACGAGCAGTACTTC. It translates to CSARRGPPYEQYF.

The V gene is TRBV20-1, the J gene TRBJ2-5, with D hard to call. The J call may be mistaken, given a closer DNA end match to TRBJ2-7. CDR1 and CDR2 from the germline V gene are DFQATT and SNEGSKA (reference sequence). The CDR3 consists of 11 residues. The CDR3 loop is CSARGYREQYF. The CDR3 coding sequence is TGCAGTGCTAGAGGGTATCGCGAGCAGTACTTC.

The rearrangement links TRBV7-2 to TRBJ2-3; 10 bases are a match to TRBD2. In germline, CDR1 is SGHTA, CDR2 FQGNSA. J lost 5 bases, V lost 1 base, and 3 bases had no gene match. The CDR3 has 15 amino acids. In DNA form, the CDR3 reads TGTGCCAGCAGCTTAGTAGCTAGCGGGAGAGATACGCAGTATTTT. Amino acid sequence: CASSLVASGRDTQYF.

This sequence joins TRBV25-1 and TRBJ1-4; D is uncertain. From germline, CDR1 is MGHDK and CDR2 SYGVNS. V dropped 4 bases and J dropped 4 bases, with 22 bases sitting between them. The CDR3 length is 18 residues. The chain's CDR3 is CASSGPGADNSGNEKLFF. Here the CDR3 DNA reads TGTGCCAGCAGTGGTCCGGGAGCTGACAACTCGGGTAATGAAAAACTGTTTTTT.

The chain is built from TRBV20-1 and TRBJ2-3, with D perhaps given as TRBD1 or TRBD2 (6 bases each). The CDR3 runs to 16 residues. The V gene lost 8 bases and the J gene lost 2 bases, with 23 bases spanning the gap. CDR1 DFQATT and CDR2 SNEGSKA come from the germline V gene (reference sequence). The CDR3 protein is CSTVRTGARFTDTQYF. The CDR3 coding sequence is TGCAGTACCGTGCGGACGGGGGCGAGATTCACAGATACGCAGTATTTT.

This sequence joins TRBV9 and TRBJ1-6; no firm D call. Between the trimmed V and J ends, which lost 4 bases and 6 bases, there was a span of 17 bases. Per germline, CDR1 SGDLS and CDR2 YYNGEE. This CDR3 spans 16 amino acids. In DNA, the CDR3 is TGTGCCAGCAGCCCTTACGACCGCGAAATTAATTCACCCCTCCACTTT. Translating it yields CASSPYDREINSPLHF.

This clonotype occurred a few times. CDR3 protein: CASSLALVSYEQYF. The DNA of the CDR3 is TGTGCCAGCAGCTTGGCCTTGGTGTCCTACGAGCAGTACTTC. The chain employs TRBV5-6 and TRBJ2-7, with unresolved D. V was cut by 0 bases and J by 1 base, with 8 bases left in between. The CDR3 has 14 amino acids. Germline lookup yields CDR1 SGHDT and CDR2 YYEEEE.

As to this clonotype: One end of the junction varies from germline; a read error may be responsible. The chain carries TRBV27 and TRBJ2-1; unclear D gene. The J call is uncertain, as TRBJ2-7 better fits the DNA end. The germline V gene encodes CDR1 MNHEY and CDR2 SMNVEV (reference sequence). The CDR3 runs to 14 residues. This CDR3 reads CASSFLLSYNEQYF. CDR3 sequence (DNA): TGTGCCAGTAGTTTTCTTCTCTCATACAATGAGCAGTACTTC.

V is TRBV12-3 or TRBV12-4 and J is TRBJ2-7; D perhaps matches TRBD2 (5 bases). The CDR3 has 13 amino acids. V lost 6 bases, J lost 3 bases, and 12 bases lay in between. CDR3 coding DNA: TGTGCCAGCAGCACCGGACTCGTCTACGAGCAGTACTTC. Translating gives CASSTGLVYEQYF.

The chain employs TRBV7-2 and TRBJ2-3; 7 bases line up with TRBD2. Germline CDR1 and CDR2: SGHTA and FQGNSA. After removal of 4 bases from V and 2 bases from J, the junction contained 6 bases not matched to a gene. The CDR3 loop spans 15 amino acids. This CDR3 reads CASSSNRDYTDTQYF. The CDR3 DNA sequence: TGTGCCAGCAGCTCCAACCGGGACTACACAGATACGCAGTATTTT.

The chain employs TRBV27 and TRBJ2-3, with D tentatively TRBD1 or TRBD2 (5 bases each). V lost 5 bases and J 8 bases, leaving 17 bases between the germline ends. Per germline, CDR1 MNHEY and CDR2 SMNVEV (reference sequence). The CDR3 runs 14 residues. DNA of the CDR3: TGTGCCAGCAGTCCACCGGGGCTAGTAGGTACGCAGTATTTT. It specifies CASSPPGLVGTQYF.

The chain uses TRBV4-1 and TRBJ1-3; D remains unclear. This CDR3 has 17 amino acids. V lost 1 base and J lost 0, with 13 bases in between. CDR1 is MGHRA and CDR2 is YSYEKL in the germline V gene. The CDR3 DNA reads TGCGCCAGCAGCCAAGTGGGCAGGCGACCCTCTGGAAACACCATATATTTT. This translates into CASSQVGRRPSGNTIYF.

The sample holds one count of this clonotype. A much larger clone differs by one base, so this may be a read error. The chain joins TRBV20-1 to TRBJ2-5; 8 positions match TRBD2. The J call is uncertain, as TRBJ2-1 better fits the DNA end. This CDR3 spans 16 amino acids. In germline, CDR1 is DFQATT, CDR2 SNEGSKA (reference sequence). The CDR3 reads CSARGRRGAVQETQFF. In nucleotides, the CDR3 is TGCAGTGCTAGAGGGCGGCGGGGGGCCGTCCAAGAGACCCAGTTCTTC.

This chain joins TRBV27 and TRBJ2-5; 10 bases map to TRBD2. V gave up 5 bases and J gave up 4 bases; unmatched junction bases: 13. The CDR3 covers 17 residues. The germline V gene has CDR1 MNHEY and CDR2 SMNVEV (reference sequence). CDR3 nucleotide sequence: TGTGCCAGCAGTCCACTTTCAACTAGCGGGATATCAGAGACCCAGTACTTC. Translation: CASSPLSTSGISETQYF.

The rearrangement joins TRBV14 to TRBJ2-1, with TRBD2 matching 9 bases. The ends lost 5 bases at V and 6 bases at J; junction bases unmatched: 5. Germline V gene data show CDR1 as SGHDN and CDR2 as FVKESK. The CDR3 has 14 residues. Here the CDR3 DNA reads TGTGCCAGCAGCAAGGCGGGAGGGCTCAATGAGCAGTTCTTC. This codes for CASSKAGGLNEQFF.

For the CDR3, the DNA is TGTGCCAGCAGCTTAAAGAGGGCGGGAGGACTCCTTAGCACAGATACGCAGTATTTT. Amino acid sequence: CASSLKRAGGLLSTDTQYF. This chain connects TRBV7-9 to TRBJ2-3; 8 bases agree with TRBD2. The CDR3 totals 19 residues. V gave up 2 bases and J gave up 0 bases; unmatched junction bases: 13. Looked up from germline, CDR1 is SEHNR and CDR2 is FQNEAQ (reference sequence). Full variable domain (rest looked up from reference TRBV7-9 and TRBJ2-3): DTGVSQNPRHKITKRGQNVTFRCDPISEHNRLYWYRQTLGQGPEFLTYFQNEAQLEKSRLLSDRFSAERPKGSFSTLEIQRTEQGDSAMYLCASSLKRAGGLLSTDTQYFGPGTRLTVL.

This rearrangement joins TRBV20-1 to TRBJ2-1; D tentatively reads TRBD1 or TRBD2 (5 bases each). V was cut by 6 bases and J by 6 bases, with 27 bases left in between. This CDR3 contains 17 residues. The germline V gene encodes CDR1 DFQATT and CDR2 SNEGSKA (reference sequence). CDR3 residues: CSARVSGRTPFTNEQFF. For the CDR3, the DNA is TGCAGTGCCAGGGTATCTGGGCGGACTCCATTTACCAATGAGCAGTTCTTC.

J is TRBJ2-7 and V is TRBV20-1; 7 nucleotides match TRBD1. The CDR3 spans 13 residues. V was pared by 7 bases and J by 9 bases, with 15 bases of the junction left unmatched. Germline-derived CDR1 and CDR2 are DFQATT and SNEGSKA (reference sequence). DNA of the CDR3: TGCAGTGAAATTGGGACAGTGCTAGGGGTGCAGTACTTC. It translates to CSEIGTVLGVQYF.

This chain connects TRBV6-5 to TRBJ1-4; D is unclear. The V gene's germline CDR1 is MNHEY and CDR2 SVGAGI. The CDR3 has 13 amino acids. Trimming removed 6 bases from V and 4 bases from J, with 9 bases in between. CDR3 nucleotides: TGTGCCAGCAGCTCCGGGAATAATGAAAAACTGTTTTTT. Translating gives CASSSGNNEKLFF.

This clonotype was seen once. This chain uses TRBV6-5 with TRBJ2-1, with D possibly matching TRBD2 (5 bases). Germline-derived CDR1 and CDR2 are MNHEY and SVGAGI. The CDR3 runs 13 residues. Deletions cut 0 bases from V and 9 bases from J, with 9 bases between. The CDR3 DNA is TGTGCCAGCAGTTACTCGAGGGTGGGTGAGCAGTTCTTC. Translation: CASSYSRVGEQFF.